This T cell receptor (beta chain) was sequenced in a study of T-cell reconstitution after alpha-beta-depleted transplantation in children. Overall study findings and caveats: TCRbeta diversity was high at day 60 in some patients (a result of surviving recipient T cells and thymic progenitors). Reportedly, only several hundred clones from non-depleted graft cells drove alpha-beta T-cell counts at about two months. At one year after transplant, newly produced T cells mostly accounted for T-cell counts and diversity.

Using unique molecular identifiers, the investigators prepared the TCRbeta library. MiXCR was run by TCRdb on the PCR reads, yielding one entry per CDR3 protein. The table has about 580,000 distinct CDR3 sequences, 25% to 30% seen once. The CDR3 is made up of 16 amino acids. Trimming removed 0 bases at V and 5 bases at J, with 13 bases between. Germline V gene data show CDR1 as MGHRA and CDR2 as YSYEKL. The sample holds a few counts of this clonotype. Its specificity is unknown. The chain recombines TRBV4-1 with TRBJ2-2; TRBD2 is a possible D gene (5 bases). The starting material was PBMCs, obtained before TCRalphabeta/CD19-depleted stem cell transplant. This clonotype was sampled from a boy younger than two with Wiskott-Aldrich syndrome, due to receive a stem cell transplant. The CDR3 DNA reads as TGCGCCAGCAGCCAAGATGTGCGGGTCATAACCGGGGAGCTGTTTTTT. Its protein product is CASSQDVRVITGELFF.